This T cell receptor (beta chain) comes out of a study of blood T cells in healthy people across ages. Next came a second PCR, run for about 7 to 12 cycles, which used a sample-barcoded 5' primer along with a J-beta primer mix. TCRdb re-analysed the 5' RACE reads in MiXCR, keeping a single row per CDR3 protein. The sample records almost 800,000 distinct CDR3 sequences, 58% being singletons. V trimming: 2 bases; J trimming: 4 bases; junction bases outside the gene matches: 4. The CDR3 contains 15 residues. Germline CDR1 is DFQATT and CDR2 is SNEGSKA (reference sequence). The study's findings and limits: Changes seen in expanded clonotypes were possibly confounded by donor CMV status left unknown.

This clonotype has a handful of counts. The antigen is undetermined. The TCR originated in a man aged 25 to 40 in good health. The sample comprised blood. V gene TRBV20-1 combines with J gene TRBJ2-3, with 12 nucleotides matching TRBD2. The CDR3 DNA reads TGCAGTGCTAGACTAGCGGGAGGGCCCGCAGATACGCAGTATTTT. Encoded protein: CSARLAGGPADTQYF.